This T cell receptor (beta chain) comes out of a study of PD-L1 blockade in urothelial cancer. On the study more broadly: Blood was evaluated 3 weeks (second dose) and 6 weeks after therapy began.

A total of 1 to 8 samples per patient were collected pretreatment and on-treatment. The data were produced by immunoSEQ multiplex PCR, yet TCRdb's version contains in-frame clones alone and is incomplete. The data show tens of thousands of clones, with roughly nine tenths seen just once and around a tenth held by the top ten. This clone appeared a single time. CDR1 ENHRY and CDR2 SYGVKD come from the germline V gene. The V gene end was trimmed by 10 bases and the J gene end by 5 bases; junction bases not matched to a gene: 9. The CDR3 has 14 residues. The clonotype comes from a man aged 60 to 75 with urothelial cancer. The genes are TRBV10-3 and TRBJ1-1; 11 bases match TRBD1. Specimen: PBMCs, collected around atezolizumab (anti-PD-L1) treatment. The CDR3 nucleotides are TGTGCCACCGCAGGACAGGGGGCGTATACTGAAGCTTTCTTT. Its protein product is CATAGQGAYTEAFF.